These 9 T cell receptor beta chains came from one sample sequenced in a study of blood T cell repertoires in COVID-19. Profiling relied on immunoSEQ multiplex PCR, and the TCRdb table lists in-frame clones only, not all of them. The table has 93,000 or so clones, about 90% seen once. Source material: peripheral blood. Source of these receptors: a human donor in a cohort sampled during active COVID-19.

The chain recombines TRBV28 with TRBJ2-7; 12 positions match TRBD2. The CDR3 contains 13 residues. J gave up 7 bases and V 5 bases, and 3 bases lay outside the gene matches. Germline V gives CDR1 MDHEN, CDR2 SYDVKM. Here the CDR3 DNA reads TGTGCCAGCAGTCCGACTAGCGGGGGTGAGCAGTACTTC. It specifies CASSPTSGGEQYF.

The CDR3 is CASSLGLGAAGELFF. The CDR3 DNA reads TGCGCCAGCAGCCTGGGGTTGGGGGCAGCCGGGGAGCTGTTTTTT. The V and J genes are TRBV5-1 and TRBJ2-2, with D perhaps matching TRBD1 (6 bases). Germline assignment: CDR1 SGHRS and CDR2 YFSETQ. V was clipped by 4 bases and J by 6 bases, with 16 bases between them. The CDR3 is 15 amino acids. The variable domain in full, completed from reference TRBV5-1 and TRBJ2-2, reads KAGVTQTPRYLIKTRGQQVTLSCSPISGHRSVSWYQQTPGQGLQFLFEYFSETQRNKGNFPGRFSGRQFSNSRSEMNVSTLELGDSALYLCASSLGLGAAGELFFGEGSRLTVL.

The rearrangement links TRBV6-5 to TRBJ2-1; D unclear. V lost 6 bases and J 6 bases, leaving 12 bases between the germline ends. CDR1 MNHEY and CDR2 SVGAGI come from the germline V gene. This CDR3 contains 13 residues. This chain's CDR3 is CASRLDTSNEQFF. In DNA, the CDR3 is TGTGCCAGCAGGCTCGACACATCCAATGAGCAGTTCTTC.

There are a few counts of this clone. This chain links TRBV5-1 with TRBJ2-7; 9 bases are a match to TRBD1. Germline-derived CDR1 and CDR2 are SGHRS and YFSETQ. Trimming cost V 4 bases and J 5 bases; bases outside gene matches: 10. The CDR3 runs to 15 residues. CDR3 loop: CASSLIEQGAHEQYF. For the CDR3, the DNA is TGCGCCAGCAGCCTAATAGAACAGGGGGCCCACGAGCAGTACTTC.

In nucleotides, the CDR3 is TGTGCCAGCAGCATACCTCGTTCGGGACAGGGGCAAGAGCAGTACTTC. It yields the protein CASSIPRSGQGQEQYF. The chain joins TRBV5-6 to TRBJ2-7, with TRBD1 identical over 10 bases. CDR1 is SGHDT, CDR2 YYEEEE, per germline. V dropped 4 bases and J dropped 7; count of bases not matched to a gene: 14. The CDR3 has 16 residues.

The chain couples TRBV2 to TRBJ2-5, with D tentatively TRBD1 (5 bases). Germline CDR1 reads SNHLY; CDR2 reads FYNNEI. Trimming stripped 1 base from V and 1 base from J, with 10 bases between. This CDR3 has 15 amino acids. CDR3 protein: CASSEGGGPQETQYF. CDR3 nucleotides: TGTGCCAGCAGTGAAGGGGGCGGCCCCCAAGAGACCCAGTACTTC.

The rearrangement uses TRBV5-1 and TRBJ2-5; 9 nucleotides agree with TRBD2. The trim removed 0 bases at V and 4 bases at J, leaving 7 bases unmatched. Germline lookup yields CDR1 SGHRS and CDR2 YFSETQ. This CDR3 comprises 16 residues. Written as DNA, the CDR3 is TGCGCCAGCAGCTTGGGGCCTAGCGGGATCGGAGAGACCCAGTACTTC. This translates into CASSLGPSGIGETQYF.

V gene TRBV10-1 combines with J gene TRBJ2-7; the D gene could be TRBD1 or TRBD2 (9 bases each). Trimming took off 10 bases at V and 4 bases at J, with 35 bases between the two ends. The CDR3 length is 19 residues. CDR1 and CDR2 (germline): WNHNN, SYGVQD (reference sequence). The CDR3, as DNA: TGCGCCAATAGACCGGGACAGGGAGGAAAGGGACTAGCTGCTTACGAGCAGTACTTC. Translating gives CANRPGQGGKGLAAYEQYF.

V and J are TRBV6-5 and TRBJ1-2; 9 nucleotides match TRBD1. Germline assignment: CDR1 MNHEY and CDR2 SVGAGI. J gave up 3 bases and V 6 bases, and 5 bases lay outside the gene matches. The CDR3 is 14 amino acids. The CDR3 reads CASRTQGAHYGYTF. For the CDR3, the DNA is TGTGCCAGCAGGACACAGGGGGCTCACTATGGCTACACCTTC.